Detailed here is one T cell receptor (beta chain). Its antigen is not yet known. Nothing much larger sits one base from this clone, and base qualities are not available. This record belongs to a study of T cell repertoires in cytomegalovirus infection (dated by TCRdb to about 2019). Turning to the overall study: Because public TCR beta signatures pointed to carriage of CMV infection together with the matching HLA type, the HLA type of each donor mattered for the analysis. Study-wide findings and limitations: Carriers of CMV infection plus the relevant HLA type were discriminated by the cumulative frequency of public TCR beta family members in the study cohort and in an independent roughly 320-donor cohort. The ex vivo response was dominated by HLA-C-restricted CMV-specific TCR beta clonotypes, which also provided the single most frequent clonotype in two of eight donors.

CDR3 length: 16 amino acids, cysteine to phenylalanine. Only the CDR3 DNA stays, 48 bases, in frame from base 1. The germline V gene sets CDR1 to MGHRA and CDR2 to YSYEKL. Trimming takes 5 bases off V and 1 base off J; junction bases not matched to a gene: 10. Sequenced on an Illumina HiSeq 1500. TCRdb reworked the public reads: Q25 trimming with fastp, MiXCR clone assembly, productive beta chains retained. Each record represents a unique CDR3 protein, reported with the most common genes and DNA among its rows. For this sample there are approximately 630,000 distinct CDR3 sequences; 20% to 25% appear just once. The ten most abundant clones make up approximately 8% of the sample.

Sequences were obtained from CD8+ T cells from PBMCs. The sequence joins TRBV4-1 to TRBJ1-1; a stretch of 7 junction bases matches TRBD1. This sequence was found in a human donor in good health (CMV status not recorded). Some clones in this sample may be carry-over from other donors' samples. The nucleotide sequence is TGCGCCAGCAGCTTTTTTGGGACAGCTGGGAACACTGAAGCTTTCTTT. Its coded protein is CASSFFGTAGNTEAFF.